Shown below are 9 T cell receptor beta chains from a single sample sequenced in a study of monozygotic twins with cystic fibrosis. Profiled with immunoSEQ multiplex PCR; TCRdb holds only in-frame clones, not every one. This sample has about 7,500 clones; approximately 95% occur once, and the top ten carry approximately 0.55%. Sequences were obtained from blood. The source is a boy aged 2 to 10 with cystic fibrosis.

The chain links TRBV7-8 to TRBJ1-1; D remains ambiguous. V lost 2 bases to trimming and J lost 3 bases, with 7 bases between them. Per germline, CDR1 SGHVS and CDR2 FQNEAQ. The CDR3 consists of 13 residues. CDR3 residues: CASSLRRDTEAFF. CDR3 nucleotide sequence: TGTGCCAGCAGCTTACGGAGGGACACTGAAGCTTTCTTT.

This rearrangement joins TRBV7-7 to TRBJ2-2; 8 positions agree with TRBD2. The CDR3 sequence is 18 residues long. Germline CDR1 reads SSHAT; CDR2 reads FNYEAQ (reference sequence). The junction had 11 bases not matched to a gene; V was cut back by 1 base and J by 4 bases. Here the CDR3 reads CASSLGLRGAIITGELFF. The CDR3 region has the DNA TGTGCCAGCAGCTTAGGTCTGCGGGGGGCGATTATCACCGGGGAGCTGTTTTTT.

The chain is built from TRBV5-8 and TRBJ2-5, with D tentatively TRBD1 or TRBD2 (5 bases each). Germline values: CDR1 SGHTS, CDR2 YDEGEE. The CDR3 totals 14 residues. Trimming removed 4 bases from V and 5 bases from J, with 15 bases in between. The CDR3 sequence: CASSVGLGDETQYF. CDR3 DNA sequence: TGTGCCAGCAGCGTGGGTCTGGGGGACGAGACCCAGTACTTC.

The gene calls are TRBV5-1 and TRBJ2-5, with D perhaps assigned TRBD1 or TRBD2 (5 bases each). This CDR3 has 14 residues. Trimming shortened V by 4 bases and J by 2 bases, and 12 bases separated the two germline ends. Germline V gives CDR1 SGHRS, CDR2 YFSETQ. In DNA form, the CDR3 reads TGCGCCAGCAGCCCCGGGGCTGTACAAGAGACCCAGTACTTC. Translated: CASSPGAVQETQYF. Together with reference TRBV5-1 and TRBJ2-5, the CDR3 gives the full variable domain: KAGVTQTPRYLIKTRGQQVTLSCSPISGHRSVSWYQQTPGQGLQFLFEYFSETQRNKGNFPGRFSGRQFSNSRSEMNVSTLELGDSALYLCASSPGAVQETQYFGPGTRLLVL.

The gene calls are TRBV11-2 and TRBJ2-3; D is unresolved. Germline V gives CDR1 SGHAT, CDR2 FQNNGV. V lost 1 base and J 4 bases, leaving 18 bases between the germline ends. This CDR3 spans 17 amino acids. The CDR3 protein is CASSLGATYIRADTQYF. CDR3 coding DNA: TGTGCCAGCAGCTTAGGGGCTACCTACATCCGGGCAGATACGCAGTATTTT.

The rearrangement joins TRBV29-1 to TRBJ1-2, with D tentatively TRBD1 (5 bases). This CDR3 is built from 13 residues. CDR1 is SQVTM, CDR2 ANQGSEA, per germline. Trimming removed 3 bases from V and 7 bases from J, with 15 bases in between. The CDR3 reads CSVEGSGNFGYTF. The CDR3, as DNA: TGCAGCGTTGAGGGGTCAGGGAATTTTGGCTACACCTTC.

The genes are TRBV11-3 and TRBJ2-3; D ambiguous. The germline V gene encodes CDR1 SGHNT and CDR2 YENEEA. This CDR3 has 12 amino acids. V lost 3 bases, J lost 4 bases, and 5 bases lay in between. The CDR3 region has the DNA TGTGCCAGCAGCTTTTCTTCAGATACGCAGTATTTT. Amino acid sequence: CASSFSSDTQYF.

The CDR3 spells CASSPWTGQGSPLHF. CDR3 in DNA: TGTGCCAGCAGCCCTTGGACAGGCCAAGGATCACCCCTCCACTTT. This rearrangement joins TRBV7-9 to TRBJ1-6, with 7 nucleotides matching TRBD1. V gave up 5 bases and J gave up 10 bases; unmatched junction bases: 11. The CDR3 runs 15 residues. CDR1 is SEHNR, CDR2 FQNEAQ, per germline (reference sequence). Based on the CDR3 plus reference TRBV7-9 and TRBJ1-6, the full variable domain is DTGVSQNPRHKITKRGQNVTFRCDPISEHNRLYWYRQTLGQGPEFLTYFQNEAQLEKSRLLSDRFSAERPKGSFSTLEIQRTEQGDSAMYLCASSPWTGQGSPLHFGNGTRLTVT.

The CDR3 is CASSYFTTGGYEQYF. CDR3 nucleotides: TGTGCCAGCAGTTACTTCACGACAGGGGGCTACGAGCAGTACTTC. The chain combines TRBV6-6 with TRBJ2-7, with 9 bases that match TRBD1. J was trimmed by 3 bases and V by 1 base; bases with no gene match: 4. Germline CDR1 reads MNHNY; CDR2 reads SVGAGI (reference sequence). The CDR3 runs to 15 residues.